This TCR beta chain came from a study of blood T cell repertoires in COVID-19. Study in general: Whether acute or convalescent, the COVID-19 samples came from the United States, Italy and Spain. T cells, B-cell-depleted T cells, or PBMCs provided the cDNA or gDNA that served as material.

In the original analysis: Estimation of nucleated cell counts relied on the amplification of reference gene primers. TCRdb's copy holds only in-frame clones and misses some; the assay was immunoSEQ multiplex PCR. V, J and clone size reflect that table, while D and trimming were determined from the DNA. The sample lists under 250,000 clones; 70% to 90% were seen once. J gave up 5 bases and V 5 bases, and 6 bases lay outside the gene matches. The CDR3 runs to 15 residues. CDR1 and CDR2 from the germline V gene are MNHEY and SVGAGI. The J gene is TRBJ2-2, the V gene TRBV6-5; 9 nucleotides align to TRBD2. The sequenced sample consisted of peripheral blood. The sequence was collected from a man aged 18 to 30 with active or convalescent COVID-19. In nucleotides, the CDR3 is TGTGCCAGCAGTCCTCTAGCGGGAAGAACCGGGGAGCTGTTTTTT. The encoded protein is CASSPLAGRTGELFF.